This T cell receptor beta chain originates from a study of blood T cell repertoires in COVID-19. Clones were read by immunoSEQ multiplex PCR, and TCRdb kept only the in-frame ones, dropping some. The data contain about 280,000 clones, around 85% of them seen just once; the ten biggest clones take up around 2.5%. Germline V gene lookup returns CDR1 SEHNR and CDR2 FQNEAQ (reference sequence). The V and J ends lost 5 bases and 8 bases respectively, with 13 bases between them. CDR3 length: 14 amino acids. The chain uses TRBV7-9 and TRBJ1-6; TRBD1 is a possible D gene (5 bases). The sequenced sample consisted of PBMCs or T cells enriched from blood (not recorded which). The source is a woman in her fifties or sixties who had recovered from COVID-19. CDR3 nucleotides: TGTGCCAGCAGCGCCCAGGGAGGGGATTCACCCCTCCACTTT. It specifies CASSAQGGDSPLHF. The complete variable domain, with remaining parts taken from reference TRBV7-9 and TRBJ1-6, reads DTGVSQNPRHKITKRGQNVTFRCDPISEHNRLYWYRQTLGQGPEFLTYFQNEAQLEKSRLLSDRFSAERPKGSFSTLEIQRTEQGDSAMYLCASSAQGGDSPLHFGNGTRLTVT.